A selection of T cell receptor beta chains follows, all from one sample in a study of T cell changes during pregnancy in multiple sclerosis. Assay used: immunoSEQ multiplex PCR; TCRdb lists only in-frame clones, some missing. This table holds over 90,000 clones, 90% found once. The source was peripheral blood, collected in the second trimester of pregnancy. The receptors derive from a female donor in good health, enrolled as a control in a pregnancy study. The CDR3 runs from the conserved cysteine through the conserved F or W. A D gene is named only where the DNA matches it firmly. The size field is filled for only some rows; it gives once, few, many or a size class.

>.|TRBJ1-1|TRBV28|.
CASSRDRPTEAFF
TGTGCCAGCAGCCGAGACAGGCCAACCGAAGCTTTCTTT
>once|TRBJ2-7|TRBV4-3|TRBD1
CASSQTLGQLHEQYF
TGCGCCAGCAGCCAAACGTTGGGACAGCTCCACGAGCAGTACTTC
>.|TRBJ2-7|TRBV6-1|.
CASSETGAYEQYF
TGTGCCAGCAGTGAAACGGGGGCCTACGAGCAGTACTTC
>.|TRBJ1-2|TRBV7-8|.
CASSRQARDYGYTF
TGTGCCAGCAGCCGACAGGCGAGGGACTATGGCTACACCTTC
>once|TRBJ2-7|TRBV2|.
CASSVGRYTYEQYF
TGTGCCAGCAGTGTCGGCAGGTACACCTACGAGCAGTACTTC
>once|TRBJ1-4|TRBV6-5|TRBD1
CASRPTGGANEKLFF
TGTGCCAGCAGACCAACAGGGGGGGCTAATGAAAAACTGTTTTTT
>.|TRBJ2-3|TRBV2|TRBD2
CASSGLSGSVTDTQYF
TGTGCCAGCAGTGGTCTTAGCGGGTCCGTCACAGATACGCAGTATTTT
>.|TRBJ2-6|TRBV9|TRBD1
CASSPRTGSSLRDSGANVLTF
TGTGCCAGCAGCCCCCGGACAGGGTCTTCCCTAAGGGACTCTGGGGCCAACGTCCTGACTTTC
>.|TRBJ1-1|TRBV27|.
CASSFRGMNTEAFF
TGTGCCAGCAGTTTTAGGGGTATGAACACTGAAGCTTTCTTT
>.|TRBJ1-2|TRBV6-1|TRBD1
CASSTGGGSYGYTF
TGTGCCAGCTCTACAGGGGGCGGGAGCTATGGCTACACCTTC
>.|TRBJ1-4|TRBV4-3|TRBD1
CASSHHPGQGWNEKLFF
TGCGCCAGCAGCCACCACCCGGGACAGGGGTGGAATGAAAAACTGTTTTTT
>.|TRBJ1-2|TRBV6-4|.
CASSDSWRSEGYTF
TGTGCCAGCAGCGACTCCTGGAGAAGTGAGGGCTACACCTTC
>once|TRBJ1-1|TRBV11-2|.
CASSWRGSGTEAFF
TGTGCCAGCAGCTGGAGAGGCTCGGGCACTGAAGCTTTCTTT
>few|TRBJ1-6|TRBV5-1|.
CASSLTGQPSSYNSPLHF
TGCGCCAGCAGCTTGACAGGACAACCAAGCTCCTATAATTCACCCCTCCACTTT
>.|TRBJ1-2|TRBV28|.
CASSFNRGGYTF
TGTGCCAGCAGTTTCAATCGGGGTGGCTACACCTTC
>.|TRBJ2-7|TRBV6-5|.
CASGQVSYEQYF
TGTGCCAGCGGCCAAGTCTCCTACGAGCAGTACTTC
>.|TRBJ1-2|TRBV5-4|.
CASSPEAHFDYGYTF
TGTGCCAGCAGCCCCGAGGCTCACTTTGACTATGGCTACACCTTC
>.|TRBJ2-2|TRBV18|.
CASSPRLEGELFF
TGTGCCAGCTCACCACGGCTGGAGGGGGAGCTGTTTTTT
>once|TRBJ1-5|TRBV27|.
CASSLLGGHQPQHF
TGTGCCAGCAGTTTATTGGGGGGGCATCAGCCCCAGCATTTT
>.|TRBJ2-1|TRBV7-9|.
CASSRPAGRGHEQFF
TGTGCCAGCAGCCGCCCTGCGGGGCGGGGTCATGAGCAGTTCTTC
>.|TRBJ1-2|TRBV7-8|.
CASSLAFPVYGYTF
TGTGCCAGCAGCTTAGCGTTCCCGGTCTATGGCTACACCTTC
>.|TRBJ2-7|TRBV7-2|.
CASSTGLGYYEQYF
TGTGCCAGCAGCACGGGACTGGGGTACTACGAGCAGTACTTC
>.|TRBJ2-1|TRBV5-4|TRBD2
CASSQLAGEGNEQFF
TGTGCCAGCAGCCAACTAGCGGGAGAAGGCAATGAGCAGTTCTTC
>.|TRBJ2-1|TRBV6-4|.
CASSDSRMSSYNEQFF
TGTGCCAGCAGTGACTCGAGGATGAGCTCCTACAATGAGCAGTTCTTC
>.|TRBJ2-7|TRBV5-4|TRBD2
CASSPFAAGLEEQYF
TGTGCCAGCAGCCCCTTTGCAGCGGGATTGGAAGAGCAGTACTTC
>.|TRBJ1-2|TRBV19|.
CASSIRGISDGYTF
TGTGCCAGTAGTATAAGGGGAATATCGGACGGCTACACCTTC
>.|TRBJ1-3|TRBV7-8|.
CASSSRGRTGNTIYF
TGTGCCAGCAGCTCCAGGGGTCGGACAGGAAACACCATATATTTT
>.|TRBJ1-1|TRBV25-1|.
CASSEPLGAVNFF
TGTGCCAGCAGTGAACCCCTGGGGGCAGTGAACTTCTTT
>.|TRBJ1-2|TRBV6-4|.
CASSSRQGGSGYTF
TGTGCCAGCAGTTCCCGCCAGGGAGGTAGCGGCTACACCTTC
>.|TRBJ1-2|TRBV27|TRBD1
CASSLTGGTGYTF
TGTGCCAGCAGTTTAACAGGGGGCACTGGCTACACCTTC
>.|TRBJ2-1|TRBV5-1|TRBD1
CASSPQGAGSYNEQFF
TGCGCCAGCAGCCCTCAGGGGGCGGGATCCTACAATGAGCAGTTCTTC
>.|TRBJ1-2|TRBV5-8|.
CASSLRSYGYTF
TGTGCCAGCAGCTTGCGGTCCTATGGCTACACCTTC
>.|TRBJ2-3|TRBV5-1|TRBD2
CASSHSGTSSTDTQYF
TGCGCCAGCAGCCACTCCGGGACTAGCAGCACAGATACGCAGTATTTT
>.|TRBJ1-1|TRBV7-2|.
CASSSYNSEAFF
TGTGCCAGCAGCTCTTACAATTCTGAAGCTTTCTTT
>.|TRBJ2-5|TRBV27|TRBD2
CASSLAGGETQYF
TGTGCCAGCAGTTTAGCGGGGGGAGAGACCCAGTACTTC
>.|TRBJ1-5|TRBV6-5|.
CASSYSGRDRNQPQHF
TGTGCCAGCAGTTACTCAGGCAGGGATAGGAATCAGCCCCAGCATTTT
>.|TRBJ2-7|TRBV5-1|TRBD1
CASSWENPGQGWEQYF
TGCGCCAGCAGCTGGGAAAATCCGGGACAGGGCTGGGAGCAGTACTTC
>.|TRBJ1-1|TRBV28|TRBD1
CASSWGDRGRWTEAFF
TGTGCCAGCAGTTGGGGGGACAGGGGGCGATGGACTGAAGCTTTCTTT
>.|TRBJ1-1|TRBV19|.
CASSPYSYGNTEAFF
TGTGCCAGTAGTCCCTACTCTTACGGGAACACTGAAGCTTTCTTT
>few|TRBJ1-6|TRBV28|TRBD1
CASSIGTGGAGNSPLHF
TGTGCCAGCAGCATTGGGACAGGGGGAGCGGGGAATTCACCCCTCCACTTT
>.|TRBJ2-7|TRBV5-1|TRBD1
CASSRGQGADEQYF
TGCGCCAGCAGCCGTGGACAGGGGGCCGACGAGCAGTACTTC
>.|TRBJ2-5|TRBV5-4|TRBD1
CASSLGGTGGLQETQYF
TGTGCCAGCAGCTTGGGGGGGACAGGGGGCCTGCAAGAGACCCAGTACTTC
>.|TRBJ2-2|TRBV2|.
CASSEWVGAGELFF
TGTGCCAGCAGTGAATGGGTGGGCGCCGGGGAGCTGTTTTTT
>.|TRBJ1-1|TRBV19|.
CASRAQGIMNTEAFF
TGTGCCAGTAGGGCACAGGGAATCATGAACACTGAAGCTTTCTTT
>.|TRBJ1-1|TRBV4-1|TRBD1
CASSRPGQGGLTAKTEAFF
TGCGCCAGCAGCCGCCCGGGACAGGGGGGTTTGACGGCGAAAACTGAAGCTTTCTTT
>.|TRBJ1-3|TRBV29-1|.
CSGSQGPGNTIYF
TGCAGCGGGTCTCAGGGGCCCGGAAACACCATATATTTT
>.|TRBJ1-2|TRBV25-1|.
CASNPPCVRVRGYTF
TGTGCCAGCAACCCACCTTGCGTGAGGGTGCGGGGCTACACCTTC
>.|TRBJ2-1|TRBV5-6|TRBD2
CASSLGLGISYNEQFF
TGTGCCAGCAGCCTGGGACTAGGGATATCCTACAATGAGCAGTTCTTC
>.|TRBJ1-2|TRBV5-4|TRBD1
CASRSTGRRDGYTF
TGTGCCAGCAGATCGACAGGGAGAAGAGATGGCTACACCTTC